This is a list of T cell receptor beta chains from one sample in a study of PD-L1 blockade in urothelial cancer. Only in-frame clones appear in the TCRdb table, and some are missing; sequencing was by immunoSEQ multiplex PCR. The sample has about 120,000 clones; around 89% are singletons. The sequences come from PBMCs, collected around atezolizumab (anti-PD-L1) treatment. All receptors come from a man in his sixties with urothelial cancer. Each CDR3 is given with its conserved first and last residue. A D gene is named only where the DNA matches it firmly. Rows may omit the clone size; those that give it use once, few, many or a size class.

>TRBJ2-3|-|TRBV28|-
CASSYMAADTQYF
TGTGCCAGCAGTTATATGGCGGCAGATACGCAGTATTTT
>TRBJ1-5|-|TRBV7-8|-
CASSLAVGIVSNQPQHF
TGTGCCAGCAGCTTAGCTGTCGGGATCGTGAGCAATCAGCCCCAGCATTTT
>TRBJ2-2|TRBD2|TRBV4-1|-
CASSQDWQRGWTGELFF
TGCGCCAGCAGCCAAGATTGGCAGCGGGGCTGGACCGGGGAGCTGTTTTTT
>TRBJ1-6|-|TRBV5-5|-
CASSLSFQGSSYNSPLHF
TGTGCCAGCAGCTTAAGTTTTCAGGGGAGCTCCTATAATTCACCCCTCCACTTT
>TRBJ1-1|-|TRBV28|-
CASSPEPWLAFF
TGTGCCAGCAGTCCCGAGCCCTGGTTGGCTTTCTTT
>TRBJ1-5|-|TRBV1|-
CTSSQSPGTHYQPQHF
TGCACCAGCAGCCAGAGCCCCGGGACACACTATCAGCCCCAGCATTTT
>TRBJ2-3|TRBD1|TRBV5-1|once
CASSLTGQGAADTQYF
TGCGCCAGCAGCTTGACCGGACAGGGGGCCGCAGATACGCAGTATTTT
>TRBJ2-7|TRBD1|TRBV4-2|-
CASSRGQGSYEQYF
TGTGCCAGCAGCCGGGGACAGGGAAGCTACGAGCAGTACTTC
>TRBJ1-1|-|TRBV19|-
CASSIQGSLMNTEAFF
TGTGCCAGTAGTATCCAGGGGTCTCTAATGAACACTGAAGCTTTCTTT
>TRBJ2-7|-|TRBV7-6|-
CASSSTVGRDEQYF
TGTGCCAGCAGCTCGACGGTGGGCAGGGACGAGCAGTACTTC
>TRBJ2-1|-|TRBV5-3|-
CARSSPSYNEQFF
TGTGCCAGAAGCTCCCCATCCTACAATGAGCAGTTCTTC
>TRBJ2-5|TRBD2|TRBV30|-
CAWSGLAGIGETQYF
TGTGCCTGGAGTGGGCTAGCGGGAATCGGAGAGACCCAGTACTTC
>TRBJ2-7|TRBD1|TRBV7-6|-
CASSLATGDYEQYF
TGTGCCAGCAGCTTAGCGACAGGGGACTACGAGCAGTACTTC
>TRBJ1-5|-|TRBV19|-
CASSLQGNQPQHF
TGTGCCAGTAGCCTCCAGGGTAATCAGCCCCAGCATTTT
>TRBJ1-5|-|TRBV7-2|-
CASSLTHINQPQHF
TGTGCCAGCAGCTTGACACATATTAATCAGCCCCAGCATTTT
>TRBJ2-7|-|TRBV28|-
CASGLGGQECEQYF
TGTGCCAGCGGTTTGGGAGGACAGGAATGCGAGCAGTACTTC
>TRBJ1-2|TRBD1|TRBV14|once
CASTTGGGYGYTF
TGTGCCAGCACGACAGGGGGAGGGTATGGCTACACCTTC
>TRBJ2-3|TRBD2|TRBV9|-
CASRAPGLATDTQYF
TGTGCCAGCAGGGCACCGGGACTAGCGACAGATACGCAGTATTTT
>TRBJ2-3|-|TRBV9|-
CASSVGPGGPGLDTQYF
TGTGCCAGCAGCGTAGGGCCCGGGGGGCCCGGCTTAGATACGCAGTATTTT
>TRBJ2-2|-|TRBV10-1|-
CASSESEKEGLPCTGELFF
TGCGCCAGCAGTGAGTCGGAGAAGGAGGGACTCCCGTGCACCGGGGAGCTGTTTTTT
>TRBJ2-7|TRBD2|TRBV5-1|-
CASSLSGSSYEQYF
TGCGCCAGCAGCTTGAGCGGGAGCTCCTACGAGCAGTACTTC
>TRBJ2-7|-|TRBV5-4|-
CASSLGSYSSYEQYF
TGTGCCAGCAGCTTGGGTTCATACAGCTCCTACGAGCAGTACTTC
>TRBJ1-3|-|TRBV4-1|few
CASSPGGAGNTIYF
TGCGCCAGCAGCCCTGGGGGGGCCGGGAACACCATATATTTT
>TRBJ2-2|TRBD1|TRBV5-1|-
CASSFPPGQGGTGELFF
TGCGCCAGCAGCTTCCCTCCGGGACAGGGGGGGACCGGGGAGCTGTTTTTT
>TRBJ2-4|-|TRBV28|once
CASSLGHRQGTIQYF
TGTGCCAGCAGTTTGGGCCACAGGCAGGGAACCATTCAGTACTTC
>TRBJ1-3|-|TRBV30|-
CACQGGNTIYF
TGTGCCTGCCAGGGGGGAAACACCATATATTTT
>TRBJ2-7|-|TRBV5-6|-
CASSFEGLLISYEQYF
TGTGCCAGCAGCTTTGAGGGACTGCTCATTTCCTACGAGCAGTACTTC
>TRBJ1-1|TRBD1|TRBV7-9|-
CASSLITGGEGTEAFF
TGTGCCAGCAGCTTAATTACAGGGGGCGAGGGCACTGAAGCTTTCTTT
>TRBJ2-7|-|TRBV7-9|-
CASSHLHDRPHYEQYF
TGTGCCAGCAGCCACCTACATGACAGGCCCCATTACGAGCAGTACTTC
>TRBJ1-4|-|TRBV6-5|-
CASSYSQVVEGKLFF
TGTGCCAGCAGTTACTCGCAGGTCGTCGAGGGTAAACTGTTTTTT
>TRBJ1-1|TRBD1|TRBV6-5|-
CASWGQARTEAFF
TGTGCCAGTTGGGGACAGGCCCGGACTGAAGCTTTCTTT
>TRBJ1-2|-|TRBV7-2|-
CASSPPGHHHGYTF
TGTGCCAGCAGCCCTCCGGGACACCATCATGGCTACACCTTC
>TRBJ1-4|-|TRBV18|-
CASSPLLDEKLFF
TGTGCCAGCTCACCACTCTTAGATGAAAAACTGTTTTTT
>TRBJ1-3|-|TRBV28|-
CATEDRSGNTIYF
TGTGCCACTGAAGACAGATCAGGAAACACCATATATTTT
>TRBJ1-5|TRBD1|TRBV15|-
CATTRDRGNQPQHF
TGTGCCACCACTCGGGACAGGGGGAATCAGCCCCAGCATTTT
>TRBJ2-2|-|TRBV15|-
CATTHFKTGNTGELFF
TGTGCCACCACACACTTCAAAACAGGGAACACCGGGGAGCTGTTTTTT
>TRBJ1-4|TRBD1|TRBV19|-
CASSIQGAREKLFF
TGTGCCAGTAGTATTCAGGGGGCGCGAGAAAAACTGTTTTTT
>TRBJ1-2|-|TRBV7-9|-
CASSLWGREVYGYTF
TGTGCCAGCAGCTTATGGGGCAGGGAGGTTTATGGCTACACCTTC
>TRBJ1-1|-|TRBV7-3|-
CASSWYFGQSNTEAFF
TGTGCCAGCAGCTGGTACTTCGGACAGAGTAACACTGAAGCTTTCTTT
>TRBJ1-1|TRBD1|TRBV28|-
CATRGQGVEAFF
TGTGCGACCAGGGGACAGGGGGTAGAAGCTTTCTTT
>TRBJ1-2|-|TRBV28|-
CASVKAGGYTF
TGTGCCAGCGTGAAGGCAGGGGGCTACACCTTC
>TRBJ2-5|TRBD1|TRBV10-3|-
CAISTGQGGETQYF
TGTGCCATCAGTACGGGACAGGGAGGGGAGACCCAGTACTTC
>TRBJ2-7|-|TRBV28|-
CASSPGQVRSYEQYF
TGTGCCAGCAGTCCCGGCCAGGTCCGGTCCTACGAGCAGTACTTC
>TRBJ2-7|TRBD1|TRBV6-6|-
CASRSGTGTYEQYF
TGTGCCAGCAGATCCGGGACAGGGACTTACGAGCAGTACTTC